This T cell receptor (beta chain) is from a study of T cell clones after liver transplantation. Study context: HCV positivity affected three of eight recipients; the rest lacked autoimmune or viral indications.

Assay: immunoSEQ multiplex PCR; the TCRdb copy retains only in-frame clones and omits some. The repertoire consists of about 80,000 clones, with 80% to 85% occurring once and the leading ten covering 0.45% to 0.55%. Germline CDR1 and CDR2: MDHEN and SYDVKM. Trimming shortened V by 2 bases and J by 4 bases, and 11 bases separated the two germline ends. The CDR3 runs 14 residues. Unstimulated PBMCs were sorted into CD3+CD4+ and CD3+CD8+ populations. The source material was CD4+ T cells from blood, sampled approximately 3.5 years after liver transplant. V is TRBV28 and J is TRBJ1-2; maybe TRBD1 (5 bases). The sequence derives from a human patient who received a liver transplant. The graft donor may have given rise to some T cells. In DNA, the CDR3 is TGTGCCAGCAGTTTAGCGCGGGGGATCTATGGCTACACCTTC. Translating it yields CASSLARGIYGYTF.